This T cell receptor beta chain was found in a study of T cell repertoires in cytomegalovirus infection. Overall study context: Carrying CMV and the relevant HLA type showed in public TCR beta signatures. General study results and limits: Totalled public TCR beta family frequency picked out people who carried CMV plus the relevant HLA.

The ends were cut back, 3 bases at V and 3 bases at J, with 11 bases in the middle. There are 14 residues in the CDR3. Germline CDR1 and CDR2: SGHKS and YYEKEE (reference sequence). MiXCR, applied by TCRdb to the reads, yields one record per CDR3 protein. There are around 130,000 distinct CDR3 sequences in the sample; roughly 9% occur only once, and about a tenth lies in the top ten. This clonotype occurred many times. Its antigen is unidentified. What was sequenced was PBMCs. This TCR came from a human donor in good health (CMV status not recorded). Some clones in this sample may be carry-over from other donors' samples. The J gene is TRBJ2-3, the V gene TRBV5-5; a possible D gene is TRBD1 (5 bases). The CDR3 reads CASSSPGLTDTQYF. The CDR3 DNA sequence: TGTGCCAGCAGCTCGCCAGGGTTGACAGATACGCAGTATTTT.